The 27 T cell receptor beta chains below all came from one sample that was sequenced in a study of blood T cell repertoires in COVID-19. Profiled with immunoSEQ multiplex PCR; TCRdb holds only in-frame clones, not every one. The sample has around 260,000 clones; approximately 92% are singletons. Sequencing used peripheral blood. The receptors here all came from a person aged 18-29 years with COVID-19, enrolled during active disease.

The chain employs TRBV28 and TRBJ2-5, with TRBD1 as a possible D gene (5 bases). This CDR3 comprises 15 residues. Germline assignment: CDR1 MDHEN and CDR2 SYDVKM. The V end lost 2 bases, the J end lost 5 bases, and 15 bases lay between the germline ends. CDR3 sequence (DNA): TGTGCCAGCAGTTTAATGTTGGGGCTGGGGGAGACCCAGTACTTC. Translating it yields CASSLMLGLGETQYF.

The rearrangement uses TRBV28 and TRBJ1-1; tentative D call: TRBD1 (5 bases). The V end lost 7 bases, the J end lost 4 bases, and 13 bases lay between the germline ends. Germline CDR1 reads MDHEN; CDR2 reads SYDVKM. CDR3 length: 13 residues. The CDR3 region is CASNAQGLTEAFF. DNA of the CDR3: TGTGCCAGCAACGCCCAGGGACTCACTGAAGCTTTCTTT. The full variable domain, completed using reference TRBV28 and TRBJ1-1, is DVKVTQSSRYLVKRTGEKVFLECVQDMDHENMFWYRQDPGLGLRLIYFSYDVKMKEKGDIPEGYSVSREKKERFSLILESASTNQTSMYLCASNAQGLTEAFFGQGTRLTVV.

The chain recombines TRBV4-3 with TRBJ2-1, with 11 positions matching TRBD2. The CDR3 runs 19 residues. Germline V CDR1 and CDR2: LGHNA, YSLEER. V gave up 1 base and J gave up 5 bases; unmatched junction bases: 13. CDR3 nucleotides: TGCGCCAGCAGCCAAGCCCTGGGGGAGACTAGCGGGAAGGACAATGAGCAGTTCTTC. It codes for CASSQALGETSGKDNEQFF.

The chain employs TRBV19 and TRBJ1-1; possibly TRBD1 for D (6 bases). Germline V CDR1 and CDR2: LNHDA, SQIVND (reference sequence). The CDR3 length is 13 residues. With 6 bases removed from V and 3 bases from J, the gap between germline ends came to 11 bases. For the CDR3, the DNA is TGTGCCAGTAGCTCAACAGGGTACACTGAAGCTTTCTTT. The encoded protein is CASSSTGYTEAFF.

In its sample, this clone was seen a few times. V is TRBV11-2 and J is TRBJ2-1, with D possibly being TRBD2 (6 bases). CDR1 and CDR2 (germline): SGHAT, FQNNGV. Trimming took 1 base from V and 4 from J, leaving 8 bases between them. The CDR3 is 14 amino acids. This chain's CDR3 is CASSLASDYNEQFF. In nucleotides, the CDR3 is TGTGCCAGCAGCTTAGCTAGCGATTACAATGAGCAGTTCTTC.

This clone has only one observation. The chain employs TRBV3-1 (or the pseudogene TRBV3-2) and TRBJ2-5, with D possibly being TRBD2 (6 bases). The germline gives CDR1 LGHDT, CDR2 YNNKEL (reference sequence). Trimming left V 2 bases short and J 3 bases short, with 10 bases between. The length of the CDR3 is 14 residues. This CDR3 reads CASSQRDSEETQYF. In nucleotides, the CDR3 is TGTGCCAGCAGCCAACGGGACTCCGAAGAGACCCAGTACTTC.

The chain links TRBV28 to TRBJ1-1, with 8 bases lining up with TRBD1. Germline CDR1 reads MDHEN; CDR2 reads SYDVKM. V gave up 4 bases and J gave up 1 base; unmatched junction bases: 8. The CDR3 covers 16 residues. In DNA, the CDR3 is TGTGCCAGCAGTTCCGGACAGGGAGCCAAGAACACTGAAGCTTTCTTT. It translates to CASSSGQGAKNTEAFF.

The chain recombines TRBV27 with TRBJ1-5; D call uncertain. The CDR3 covers 13 residues. The germline gives CDR1 MNHEY, CDR2 SMNVEV (reference sequence). V gave up 2 bases and J gave up 5 bases, with 7 bases separating them. The CDR3 reads CASSLKSDQPQHF. In nucleotides, the CDR3 is TGTGCCAGCAGTTTAAAATCAGATCAGCCCCAGCATTTT.

The chain carries TRBV12-5 and TRBJ2-3; 13 bases map to TRBD2. CDR3 length: 19 residues. CDR1 is LGHNT, CDR2 FRNRAP, per germline. V dropped 3 bases and J dropped 3; count of bases not matched to a gene: 12. For the CDR3, the DNA is TGTGCTAGTGGTTTATCCGGGACTAGCGGGATACCAAAAACAGATACGCAGTATTTT. Translating it yields CASGLSGTSGIPKTDTQYF. The variable domain in full, with the rest retrieved from reference TRBV12-5 and TRBJ2-3, is DARVTQTPRHKVTEMGQEVTMRCQPILGHNTVFWYRQTMMQGLELLAYFRNRAPLDDSGMPKDRFSAEMPDATLATLKIQPSEPRDSAVYFCASGLSGTSGIPKTDTQYFGPGTRLTVL.

This clone was seen a single time. At one end, the junction sequence differs from germline, possibly due to a read error. This sequence joins TRBV7-9 and TRBJ2-3; a possible D gene is TRBD1 (5 bases). CDR3 size: 14 residues. Germline lookup yields CDR1 SEHNR and CDR2 FQNEAQ (reference sequence). CDR3 region: CATSQTVSTDTQYF. CDR3 in DNA: TGTGCCACCAGCCAGACAGTTAGCACAGATACGCAGTATTTT.

The chain recombines TRBV29-1 with TRBJ1-2; TRBD1 matches 12 bases. The V gene end was trimmed by 5 bases and the J gene end by 7 bases; junction bases not matched to a gene: 5. Germline-derived CDR1 and CDR2 are SQVTM and ANQGSEA. The CDR3 sequence is 13 residues long. The CDR3 is CSVRRDRGRGYTF. The CDR3 DNA follows: TGCAGCGTTCGCCGGGACAGGGGGCGTGGCTACACCTTC.

V and J are TRBV6-4 and TRBJ2-2; D uncertain. This CDR3 is built from 13 residues. Germline-derived CDR1 and CDR2 are MRHNA and SNTAGT. V was shortened by 6 bases and J by 4 bases, with 9 bases between the two germline ends. In nucleotides, the CDR3 is TGTGCCAGCAGCGAACAGCCCACCGGGGAGCTGTTTTTT. This encodes CASSEQPTGELFF.

The chain couples TRBV2 to TRBJ2-3; 11 positions match TRBD1. Trimming removed 6 bases from V and 3 bases from J; junction bases left unmatched: 5. The CDR3 contains 15 residues. CDR1 is SNHLY, CDR2 FYNNEI, per germline. The CDR3 here is CASSPDRGRTDTQYF. CDR3 in DNA: TGTGCCAGCAGCCCGGACAGGGGGCGAACAGATACGCAGTATTTT.

In its sample, this clone was seen a few times. The V gene is TRBV2, the J gene TRBJ1-6; 9 bases fit TRBD1. The germline V gene has CDR1 SNHLY and CDR2 FYNNEI. J lost 6 bases, V lost 6 bases, and 9 bases had no gene match. The CDR3 consists of 16 residues. The CDR3 DNA sequence: TGTGCCAGCAGCGATCGAATGGGACAGGGTAATTCACCCCTCCACTTT. Its protein is CASSDRMGQGNSPLHF.

The chain links TRBV3-1 (or the pseudogene TRBV3-2) to TRBJ1-1; no definite D call. This CDR3 spans 13 amino acids. Germline CDR1 LGHDT, CDR2 YNNKEL (reference sequence). V was shortened by 2 bases and J by 1 base, with 5 bases between the two germline ends. This CDR3 reads CASSQFKNTEAFF. Here the CDR3 DNA reads TGTGCCAGCAGCCAATTCAAGAACACTGAAGCTTTCTTT.

V usage is TRBV28 and J usage is TRBJ1-1, with a tentative D call TRBD1 (5 bases). Germline V gene data show CDR1 as MDHEN and CDR2 as SYDVKM. The length of the CDR3 is 15 residues. Trimming removed 5 bases at V and 1 base at J, with 14 bases between. As DNA, the CDR3 is TGTGCCAGCAGTCCCTCGGGACTTGGGAACACTGAAGCTTTCTTT. It encodes CASSPSGLGNTEAFF.

The chain carries TRBV27 and TRBJ2-1, with 11 bases matching TRBD2. The V gene end was trimmed by 7 bases and the J gene end by 4 bases; junction bases not matched to a gene: 6. The CDR3 length is 15 residues. Germline-derived CDR1 and CDR2 are MNHEY and SMNVEV (reference sequence). The CDR3 region has the DNA TGTGCCAGCACCTGGGGGACTAGCGGATACAATGAGCAGTTCTTC. Translating it yields CASTWGTSGYNEQFF.

V usage is TRBV6-5 and J usage is TRBJ1-1; perhaps TRBD1 as D (5 bases). This CDR3 contains 15 residues. V shed 3 bases and J shed 2 bases, with 13 bases lying between them. CDR1 is MNHEY, CDR2 SVGAGI, per germline. The DNA of the CDR3 is TGTGCCAGCAGTTATTCCCAGGGCTCAAACACTGAAGCTTTCTTT. As protein: CASSYSQGSNTEAFF.

V is TRBV28 and J is TRBJ2-7; 8 positions match TRBD1. Unmatched junction bases numbered 5, after V lost 6 bases and J lost 4 bases. The CDR3 covers 13 residues. The germline V gene encodes CDR1 MDHEN and CDR2 SYDVKM. The CDR3 sequence is CASRTRQGYEQYF. The CDR3 coding sequence is TGTGCCAGCAGAACCCGACAGGGGTACGAGCAGTACTTC.

The rearrangement joins TRBV6-7 to TRBJ2-5; 7 bases agree with TRBD1. TRBV6-7 qualifies as an ORF whose function is uncertain. This CDR3 region has 12 residues. Trimming cost V 5 bases and J 5 bases; bases outside gene matches: 2. The CDR3 spells CASSDREETQYF. CDR3 coding DNA: TGTGCCAGCAGTGACAGGGAGGAGACCCAGTACTTC.

The J gene is TRBJ1-2, the V gene TRBV2, with TRBD1 matching over 7 bases. V was clipped by 9 bases and J by 7 bases; unmatched bases: 5. Germline V gene lookup returns CDR1 SNHLY and CDR2 FYNNEI. The CDR3 length is 11 residues. The CDR3 DNA follows: TGTGCCAGTACGACAGGGTCTGGCTACACCTTC. Translation gives CASTTGSGYTF.

This chain links TRBV5-4 with TRBJ2-7, with 7 bases aligning to TRBD2. From germline, CDR1 is SGHNT and CDR2 YYREEE (reference sequence). The CDR3 totals 16 residues. Trimming removed 4 bases from V and 2 bases from J; junction bases left unmatched: 12. Written as DNA, the CDR3 is TGTGCCAGCAGCCTGATGGCGGGAGCCGCGACCTACGAGCAGTACTTC. This gives the protein CASSLMAGAATYEQYF.

The chain has TRBV5-6 and TRBJ1-2, with 9 bases that match TRBD1. The J segment lost 4 bases and the V segment lost 6 bases, leaving 13 bases of the junction unmatched. This CDR3 region has 16 residues. The germline gives CDR1 SGHDT, CDR2 YYEEEE. The chain's CDR3 is CASTVYTGGAGYGYTF. CDR3 in DNA: TGTGCCAGCACCGTTTATACAGGGGGCGCAGGCTATGGCTACACCTTC.

This clone was observed once. V is TRBV7-8 and J is TRBJ2-5; D gene ambiguous. The V end lost 3 bases, the J end lost 1 base, and 6 bases lay between the germline ends. The CDR3 contains 13 residues. Germline V lookup: CDR1 SGHVS, CDR2 FQNEAQ. CDR3 nucleotide sequence: TGTGCCAGCAGCTTGGCCCTCCAAGAGACCCAGTACTTC. Translating it yields CASSLALQETQYF. Looking up the rest from reference TRBV7-8 and TRBJ2-5 gives the full variable domain: GAGVSQSPRYKVAKRGQDVALRCDPISGHVSLFWYQQALGQGPEFLTYFQNEAQLDKSGLPSDRFFAERPEGSVSTLKIQRTQQEDSAVYLCASSLALQETQYFGPGTRLLVL.

The CDR3 DNA reads TGTGCCAGCTCACTAGCGGGGGCCTACGAGCAGTACTTC. Protein sequence: CASSLAGAYEQYF. The chain links TRBV6-5 to TRBJ2-7, with 11 nucleotides matching TRBD2. After removal of 8 bases from V and 2 bases from J, the junction contained 2 bases not matched to a gene. The CDR3 contains 13 residues. Looked up from germline, CDR1 is MNHEY and CDR2 is SVGAGI.

The chain carries TRBV21-1 and TRBJ1-2. TRBV21-1 is a known pseudogene. This CDR3 region has 12 residues. The CDR3 region is CASSKDGYGYTF. CDR3 sequence (DNA): TGTGCCAGCAGCAAAGACGGGTATGGCTACACCTTC.

The chain has TRBV6-5 and TRBJ2-1, with 7 bases lining up with TRBD2. Trimming removed 6 bases from V and 12 bases from J; junction bases left unmatched: 8. CDR1 and CDR2 from the germline V gene are MNHEY and SVGAGI. The CDR3 contains 12 residues. The chain's CDR3 is CASSDEGLSQFF. The CDR3 region has the DNA TGTGCCAGCAGCGACGAGGGACTATCGCAGTTCTTC.